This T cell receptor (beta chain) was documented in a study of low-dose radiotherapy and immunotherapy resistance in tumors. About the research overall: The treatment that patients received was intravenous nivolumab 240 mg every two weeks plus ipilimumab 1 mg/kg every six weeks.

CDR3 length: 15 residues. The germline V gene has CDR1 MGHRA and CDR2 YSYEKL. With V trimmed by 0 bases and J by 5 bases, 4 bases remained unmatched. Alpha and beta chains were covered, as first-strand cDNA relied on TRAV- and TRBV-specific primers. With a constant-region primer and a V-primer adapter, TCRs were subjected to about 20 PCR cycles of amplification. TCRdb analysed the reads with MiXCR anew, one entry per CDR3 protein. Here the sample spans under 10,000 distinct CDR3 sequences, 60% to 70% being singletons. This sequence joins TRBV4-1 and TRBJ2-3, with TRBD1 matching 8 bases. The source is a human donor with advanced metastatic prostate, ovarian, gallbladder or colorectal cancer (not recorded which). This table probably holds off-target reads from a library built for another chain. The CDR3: CASSQDGQGIDTQYF. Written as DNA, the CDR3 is TGCGCCAGCAGCCAAGACGGACAGGGTATAGATACGCAGTATTTT.